This TCR beta chain was profiled in a study of blood T cell repertoires in COVID-19. Study overall: Spain, Italy and the United States supplied samples that represented acute and convalescent COVID-19. Sources were T cells, B-cell-depleted T cells, or PBMCs; the material itself was cDNA or gDNA.

Authors' data handling: From reference gene primer amplification, estimates of nucleated cell counts were derived. TCRdb's copy holds only in-frame clones and misses some; the assay was immunoSEQ multiplex PCR. V, J and clone size were drawn from that table, and D and trimming were deduced from the DNA. The sample shows 150,000 to 200,000 clones, about 87% of them seen only once. The length of the CDR3 is 14 residues. The junction had 6 bases not matched to a gene; V was cut back by 5 bases and J by 2 bases. CDR1 and CDR2 (germline): SGHNT, YYREEE (reference sequence). The TCR comes from a woman aged 55-69 years who had recovered from COVID-19. Sequenced input: peripheral blood. V and J are TRBV5-4 and TRBJ2-7; 8 nucleotides match TRBD1. The CDR3 here is CASRPDRGAYEQYF. CDR3 in DNA: TGTGCCAGCAGACCTGACAGGGGCGCCTACGAGCAGTACTTC.